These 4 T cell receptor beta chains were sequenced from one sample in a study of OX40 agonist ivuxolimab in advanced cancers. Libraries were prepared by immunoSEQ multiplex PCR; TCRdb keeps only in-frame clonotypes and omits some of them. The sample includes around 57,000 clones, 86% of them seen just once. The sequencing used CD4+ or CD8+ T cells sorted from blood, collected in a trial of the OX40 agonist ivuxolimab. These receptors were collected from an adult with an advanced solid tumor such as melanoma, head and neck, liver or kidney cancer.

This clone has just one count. The CDR3 DNA sequence: TGTGCCAGCAGGAGGACAGGGCCCTCGAACACCGGGGAGCTGTTTTTT. Amino acid sequence: CASRRTGPSNTGELFF. The V gene is TRBV2, the J gene TRBJ2-2, with TRBD1 matching 8 bases. This CDR3 region has 16 residues. CDR1 SNHLY and CDR2 FYNNEI come from the germline V gene. V lost 6 bases, J lost 0 bases, and 6 bases stayed unmatched.

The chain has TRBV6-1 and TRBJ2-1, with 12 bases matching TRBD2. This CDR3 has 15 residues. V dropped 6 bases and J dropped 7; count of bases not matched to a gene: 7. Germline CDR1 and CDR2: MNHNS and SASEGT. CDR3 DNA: TGTGCCAGCAGGACTAGCGGGAGTTTTATAAATGAGCAGTTCTTC. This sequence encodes CASRTSGSFINEQFF.

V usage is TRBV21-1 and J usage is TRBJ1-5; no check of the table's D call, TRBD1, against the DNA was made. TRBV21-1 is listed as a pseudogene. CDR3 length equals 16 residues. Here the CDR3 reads CASSNSDTCSNQPQHF. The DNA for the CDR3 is TGTGCCAGCAGCAACAGTGACACGTGTAGCAATCAGCCCCAGCATTTT.

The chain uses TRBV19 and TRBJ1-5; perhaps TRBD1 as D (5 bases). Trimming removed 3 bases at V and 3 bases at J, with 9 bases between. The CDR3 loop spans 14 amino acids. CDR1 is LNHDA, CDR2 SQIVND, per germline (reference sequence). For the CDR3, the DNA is TGTGCCAGTAGTATGGCAGGGTACAATCAGCCCCAGCATTTT. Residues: CASSMAGYNQPQHF.